Included here is one T cell receptor (beta chain) sequence, with context. Unmatched junction bases numbered 4, after V lost 2 bases and J lost 1 base. CDR3 length equals 15 residues. Germline CDR1 reads MNHNS; CDR2 reads SASEGT. This specimen comes from a study of control samples from healthy donors and cancer patients. The data were produced by immunoSEQ multiplex PCR, yet TCRdb's version contains in-frame clones alone and is incomplete. Altogether 100,000 to 150,000 clones are present, around 87% being singletons, with the ten largest covering 2.9%. The sample consisted of blood. The rearrangement uses TRBV6-1 and TRBJ1-1; 7 nucleotides align to TRBD1. The clonotype originates from a man aged 55-75 years in good health. The CDR3 region has the DNA TGTGCCAGCAGTGAACAGGGGGTAGGGAACACTGAAGCTTTCTTT. Residues: CASSEQGVGNTEAFF.